This TCR beta chain emerged from a study of cytomegalovirus exposure and HLA in healthy donors. The PCR had 60 Vbeta and 13 Jbeta primers. Repertoires were generated with immunoSEQ multiplex PCR, while TCRdb's copy carries only in-frame clones and drops some. The repertoire consists of some 170,000 clones, with roughly 80% occurring once and the leading ten covering about 7%. V was pared by 4 bases and J by 0 bases, with 5 bases of the junction left unmatched. Germline CDR1 is SGHNT and CDR2 is YYREEE (reference sequence). This CDR3 has 15 residues. The receptor was isolated from a woman in her 30s in good health and CMV-seropositive. The chain has TRBV5-4 and TRBJ2-7; TRBD1 agrees at 9 bases. What was sequenced was PBMCs. CDR3 protein: CASSIGTGPSYEQYF. CDR3 coding DNA: TGTGCCAGCAGCATAGGGACAGGGCCCTCCTACGAGCAGTACTTC. The full variable domain, rest sourced from reference TRBV5-4 and TRBJ2-7, is ETGVTQSPTHLIKTRGQQVTLRCSSQSGHNTVSWYQQALGQGPQFIFQYYREEENGRGNFPPRFSGLQFPNYSSELNVNALELDDSALYLCASSIGTGPSYEQYFGPGTRLTVT.